This TCR beta chain derives from a study of cytomegalovirus exposure and HLA in healthy donors. Background on the study: An earlier analysis identified 117 million unique TCR beta sequences in 150 million to 200 million T cells.

This clone has a handful of counts. The antigen remains unidentified. Broader study findings: The study recorded 164 TCR beta chains that were cytomegalovirus-associated.

Per germline, CDR1 SGHNT and CDR2 YYREEE (reference sequence). V was pared by 4 bases and J by 5 bases, with 12 bases between. The CDR3 is made up of 13 amino acids. It was with 60 Vbeta and 13 Jbeta primers that the PCR ran. Sequencing used immunoSEQ multiplex PCR; TCRdb keeps in-frame clones, though not all of them. The sample includes about 38,000 clones, around three fifths seen only once; the top ten take 15% to 20%. This TCR was recovered from a man in his forties or fifties in good health and CMV-seropositive. The chain recombines TRBV5-4 with TRBJ2-5; TRBD1 might be the D (6 bases). The sequenced sample consisted of PBMCs. The CDR3 loop reads CASSLQGYETQYF. DNA for the CDR3: TGTGCCAGCAGCCTACAGGGTTACGAGACCCAGTACTTC.